This T cell receptor (beta chain) was captured in a study of cytomegalovirus exposure and HLA in healthy donors. As for the study in general: Earlier work reported 117 million unique TCR beta sequences from 180 million or so T cells. Study results and caveats: Among TCR sequences, most were rare, though some public TCRs appeared in many donors. Cytomegalovirus association was listed for about 180 TCR beta chains. HLA allele associations emerged for fewer than 20,000 TCR beta sequences in a later analysis, at 0.05 false discovery rate.

With respect to this clone: Its antigen is not known.

The CDR3 totals 13 residues. With 6 bases clipped from V and 5 bases from J, the junction kept 5 bases outside the gene matches. Germline loops: CDR1 SGHTA, CDR2 FQGTGA. PCR was performed using 60 Vbeta and 13 Jbeta primers. Measured with immunoSEQ multiplex PCR; TCRdb has only the in-frame clones, and not every one. Among about 160,000 clones listed, approximately 81% were seen once. This clonotype originated in a man between 18 and 29 years old in good health and CMV-seropositive. The chain couples TRBV7-3 to TRBJ1-2; 8 bases are shared with TRBD1. Sequencing input: PBMCs. The CDR3 DNA reads as TGTGCCAGCAGTCCCGGGACAGGTTATGGCTACACCTTC. Translated: CASSPGTGYGYTF. Filled out from reference TRBV7-3 and TRBJ1-2, the complete variable domain reads GAGVSQTPSNKVTEKGKYVELRCDPISGHTALYWYRQSLGQGPEFLIYFQGTGAADDSGLPNDRFFAVRPEGSVSTLKIQRTERGDSAVYLCASSPGTGYGYTFGSGTRLTVV.